This T cell receptor (beta chain) emerged from a study of T cell repertoires in ileal Crohn's disease. Study-wide context: About half received postoperative treatment, about a dozen with thiopurines and around 18 anti-TNF. Study results and limitations: High-frequency clones were more common in sorted CD8 than CD4 cells. Clonality above 26.8% at surgery always came with endoscopic recurrence.

Repertoires were generated with immunoSEQ multiplex PCR, while TCRdb's copy carries only in-frame clones and drops some. The data show 13,000 or so clones, roughly 80% seen once. The time point is: neoterminal ileum biopsy at postoperative endoscopy, about 6 months after surgery. As for this clone: The antigen remains undetermined.

This TCR derives from an adult with Crohn's disease. The sequenced sample consisted of ileal tissue.

The CDR3 reads CSARETGTQYF. The CDR3 bases are TGCAGTGCTAGAGAAACAGGGACCCAGTACTTC. The rearrangement joins TRBV20-1 to TRBJ2-5, with a weak D call TRBD1 (5 bases). The V and J ends lost 0 bases and 7 bases respectively, with 6 bases between them. The CDR3 extends over 11 amino acids. Per the germline V gene, CDR1 is DFQATT and CDR2 is SNEGSKA (reference sequence).